The sequence of this T cell receptor (beta chain) was determined in a study of T-cell memory formation after mild COVID-19. Germline trimming cut 4 bases from V and 7 bases from J; bases unmatched to any gene: 8. The CDR3 consists of 14 residues. CDR1 and CDR2 from the germline V gene are SGHRS and YFSETQ. TCRdb passed the 5' RACE reads through MiXCR, listing each CDR3 protein once. The sample has 200,000 or so distinct CDR3 sequences; 16% are singletons. The chain uses TRBV5-1 and TRBJ1-1; 9 bases line up with TRBD1. Sequencing was carried out using PBMCs or a T cell subset sorted from them (not recorded which). The TCR was taken from an adult woman who had mild COVID-19 (a few samples of this study predate the infection). Cell type and time point are not known. The CDR3: CASSPGTGSNEAFF. The CDR3 DNA reads TGCGCCAGCAGCCCCGGGACAGGGAGCAATGAAGCTTTCTTT.